This T cell receptor (beta chain) came from a study of blood T cell repertoires in COVID-19. Overall study: From the United States, Italy and Spain came samples of acute and convalescent COVID-19.

This clone appeared a few times. The authors' processing: Amplification of reference gene primers provided the estimated nucleated cell counts. The assay was immunoSEQ multiplex PCR, and TCRdb's table has in-frame clones only and misses some. V, J and clone size are those of that table, while D and trimming were read from the DNA. Among about 200,000 clones listed, over 75% were seen once. Germline V gene data show CDR1 as SGHDN and CDR2 as FVKESK. With 4 bases clipped from V and 6 bases from J, the junction kept 11 bases outside the gene matches. The CDR3 covers 15 residues. This TCR came from a human donor with active or convalescent COVID-19. The donor label of this sample is uncertain. The chain uses TRBV14 and TRBJ2-7; 8 positions match TRBD2. Sample: peripheral blood. This CDR3 is CASSLPSAGAFEQYF. The CDR3 DNA reads as TGTGCCAGCAGCCTGCCCTCAGCGGGGGCATTCGAGCAGTACTTC.